The 25 T cell receptor beta chains presented below share a single source sample, sequenced in a study of blood T cell repertoires in COVID-19. The protocol was immunoSEQ multiplex PCR, while the TCRdb copy is restricted to in-frame clones and leaves out a portion. The table has some 250,000 clones, more than 75% seen once; the top ten hold 2.3%. The sample consisted of PBMCs or T cells enriched from blood (not recorded which). These receptors came from a woman aged 35 to 49 with acute COVID-19.

This chain uses TRBV5-1 with TRBJ2-7; 8 bases align to TRBD1. The germline V gene has CDR1 SGHRS and CDR2 YFSETQ. The CDR3 is 15 amino acids. V lost 0 bases and J lost 5; bases outside the gene matches: 7. DNA for the CDR3: TGCGCCAGCAGCTTGGACACAGGGGGATTGGACGAGCAGTACTTC. Its protein product is CASSLDTGGLDEQYF.

The chain is built from TRBV6-6 and TRBJ2-2, with D possibly being TRBD1 (5 bases). The V and J ends lost 2 bases and 6 bases respectively, with 13 bases between them. This CDR3 has 15 amino acids. Germline V gene data show CDR1 as MNHNY and CDR2 as SVGAGI (reference sequence). CDR3 region: CASSYQGPGSGELFF. CDR3 nucleotide sequence: TGTGCCAGCAGTTACCAGGGTCCGGGTTCCGGGGAGCTGTTTTTT.

This clone occurred once. The chain joins TRBV5-4 to TRBJ2-1, with 10 bases matching TRBD2. CDR1 and CDR2 from the germline V gene are SGHNT and YYREEE (reference sequence). J lost 7 bases, V lost 5 bases, and 6 bases had no gene match. The CDR3 spans 14 residues. CDR3 residues: CASRRAGGPNEQFF. CDR3 bases: TGTGCCAGCAGAAGAGCGGGAGGGCCGAATGAGCAGTTCTTC. Combining the CDR3 with reference TRBV5-4 and TRBJ2-1 gives the whole variable domain ETGVTQSPTHLIKTRGQQVTLRCSSQSGHNTVSWYQQALGQGPQFIFQYYREEENGRGNFPPRFSGLQFPNYSSELNVNALELDDSALYLCASRRAGGPNEQFFGPGTRLTVL.

This clone was observed once. The chain has TRBV5-1 and TRBJ2-3; 7 bases fit TRBD2. The CDR3 is 16 amino acids. From germline, CDR1 is SGHRS and CDR2 YFSETQ. V shed 6 bases, J shed 1 base, and the junction held 11 bases outside the gene matches. The CDR3 reads CASTQTSSRGTDTQYF. The CDR3, as DNA: TGCGCCAGCACCCAGACTAGCTCTCGGGGCACAGATACGCAGTATTTT.

This chain uses TRBV24-1 with TRBJ1-6; D not resolved. The germline CDR1 and CDR2 sequences are KGHDR and SFDVKD. V was shortened by 3 bases and J by 8 bases, with 13 bases between the two germline ends. The CDR3 runs 15 residues. Here the CDR3 DNA reads TGTGCCACCAGTGATGGGCAAAAGAGGGATTCACCCCTCCACTTT. Translated: CATSDGQKRDSPLHF.

V and J are TRBV30 and TRBJ1-5; D may be TRBD1 (5 bases). This CDR3 has 13 residues. V gave up 3 bases and J gave up 5 bases, with 11 bases separating them. CDR1 GTSNPN and CDR2 SVGIG come from the germline V gene (reference sequence). In nucleotides, the CDR3 is TGTGCCTGGAGCGGGGGATCGGATCAGCCCCAGCATTTT. This codes for CAWSGGSDQPQHF.

The chain joins TRBV7-2 to TRBJ2-3, with 7 bases fitting TRBD1. CDR1 is SGHTA, CDR2 FQGNSA, per germline. With 5 bases clipped from V and 2 bases from J, the junction kept 4 bases outside the gene matches. This CDR3 comprises 14 residues. The CDR3 region is CASSRDRYTDTQYF. Here the CDR3 DNA reads TGTGCCAGCAGCCGGGACAGATACACAGATACGCAGTATTTT.

In DNA form, the CDR3 reads TGTGCCAGCAGCAGGTTTCTAGGGGATAATTCACCCCTCCACTTT. It codes for CASSRFLGDNSPLHF. This rearrangement joins TRBV7-9 to TRBJ1-6; the D gene is possibly TRBD1 (5 bases). The V end was cut by 5 bases, the J end by 5 bases, with 13 bases between. From germline, CDR1 is SEHNR and CDR2 FQNEAQ (reference sequence). The CDR3 covers 15 residues.

The genes are TRBV28 and TRBJ1-2, with 7 bases identical to TRBD1. The J segment lost 8 bases and the V segment lost 6 bases, leaving 6 bases of the junction unmatched. The CDR3 extends over 12 amino acids. CDR1 and CDR2 (germline): MDHEN, SYDVKM. The DNA of the CDR3 is TGTGCCAGCAGCACAGGGGCCCTGGGCTACACCTTC. The encoded protein is CASSTGALGYTF.

The chain couples TRBV18 to TRBJ2-2; 10 nucleotides match TRBD2. The CDR3 covers 15 residues. V lost 5 bases, J lost 4 bases, and 4 bases stayed unmatched. Germline V gives CDR1 KGHSH, CDR2 LQKENI. The CDR3 reads CASSSSSGGTGELFF. CDR3 sequence (DNA): TGTGCCAGCTCATCCTCTAGCGGGGGCACCGGGGAGCTGTTTTTT.

The chain is built from TRBV11-2 and TRBJ1-4; 9 bases align to TRBD1. Germline V gives CDR1 SGHAT, CDR2 FQNNGV. The V gene end was trimmed by 5 bases and the J gene end by 4 bases; junction bases not matched to a gene: 5. This CDR3 is 15 amino acids long. The CDR3 is CASSPGTGFNEKLFF. The CDR3 DNA follows: TGTGCCAGCAGCCCTGGGACAGGGTTTAATGAAAAACTGTTTTTT.

On this clone: Other DNA sequences in the sample encode the same CDR3. This sequence joins TRBV5-4 and TRBJ1-6, with D maybe TRBD1 (5 bases). This CDR3 is built from 14 residues. Per germline, CDR1 SGHNT and CDR2 YYREEE (reference sequence). V lost 0 bases to trimming and J lost 8 bases, with 9 bases between them. The CDR3 bases are TGTGCCAGCAGCTTGGGGCAGGGTGATTCACCCCTCCACTTT. Its protein is CASSLGQGDSPLHF.

The V gene is TRBV14, the J gene TRBJ1-1, with no clear D. The germline V gene encodes CDR1 SGHDN and CDR2 FVKESK. Trimming cost V 2 bases and J 6 bases, with 13 bases left between them. This CDR3 region has 14 residues. The CDR3 sequence: CASSQPLSGAEAFF. DNA for the CDR3: TGTGCCAGCAGCCAACCTCTATCCGGGGCTGAAGCTTTCTTT.

The chain links TRBV15 to TRBJ2-4; 10 bases are a match to TRBD1. The V segment lost 0 bases and the J segment 4 bases; nucleotides outside the gene matches: 12. The CDR3 sequence is 19 residues long. Germline CDR1 is LNHNV and CDR2 is YYDKDF (reference sequence). The CDR3 spells CATSRDRGQGLPGKNIQYF. The CDR3 coding sequence is TGTGCCACCAGCAGAGATCGGGGACAGGGGCTCCCTGGGAAAAACATTCAGTACTTC.

The CDR3 nucleotides read TGTGCCAGTAGTACTAGCGGGGGGGCGGTAGAGACCCAGTACTTC. Encoded protein: CASSTSGGAVETQYF. The chain joins TRBV19 to TRBJ2-5; 12 bases fit TRBD2. V was clipped by 4 bases and J by 4 bases; unmatched bases: 4. Germline values: CDR1 LNHDA, CDR2 SQIVND (reference sequence). This CDR3 comprises 15 residues.

V gene TRBV24-1 combines with J gene TRBJ2-1; a weak D match, TRBD2 (7 bases). Germline-derived CDR1 and CDR2 are KGHDR and SFDVKD. This CDR3 has 14 amino acids. Trimming cost V 1 base and J 12 bases, with 15 bases left between them. The CDR3 loop reads CATSDFRGAVGQFF. The CDR3 nucleotides read TGTGCCACCAGTGATTTTCGGGGGGCGGTGGGGCAGTTCTTC.

This chain uses TRBV10-2 with TRBJ1-2; 9 positions agree with TRBD1. CDR1 and CDR2 (germline): WSHSY, SAAADI. V lost 5 bases and J lost 4; bases outside the gene matches: 8. The CDR3 totals 15 residues. The CDR3 loop reads CASSFDRGSSYGYTF. DNA for the CDR3: TGCGCCAGCAGTTTCGACAGGGGGTCCAGCTATGGCTACACCTTC.

Points on this clone: Within the sample, other DNA sequences also encode this same CDR3. The J gene is TRBJ2-7, the V gene TRBV3-1 (or the pseudogene TRBV3-2), with D unclear. The V gene's germline CDR1 is LGHDT and CDR2 YNNKEL (reference sequence). V was trimmed by 4 bases and J by 0 bases, leaving 4 bases between them. The CDR3 has 12 amino acids. CDR3 nucleotides: TGTGCCAGCAGCCTTCTCTCCTACGAGCAGTACTTC. It yields the protein CASSLLSYEQYF.

This chain uses TRBV2 with TRBJ1-4; no reliable D call. The CDR3 extends over 15 amino acids. Looked up from germline, CDR1 is SNHLY and CDR2 is FYNNEI. V was cut by 6 bases and J by 4 bases, with 15 bases left in between. This chain's CDR3 is CASSPDLRFNEKLFF. The CDR3 coding sequence is TGTGCCAGCAGCCCCGATCTTCGGTTTAATGAAAAACTGTTTTTT. The variable domain in full, completed from reference TRBV2 and TRBJ1-4, reads EPEVTQTPSHQVTQMGQEVILRCVPISNHLYFYWYRQILGQKVEFLVSFYNNEISEKSEIFDDQFSVERPDGSNFTLKIRSTKLEDSAMYFCASSPDLRFNEKLFFGSGTQLSVL.

The V gene is TRBV7-8, the J gene TRBJ1-5, with a possible D match to TRBD1 (6 bases). This CDR3 has 15 residues. V was pared by 5 bases and J by 1 base, with 12 bases between. Germline CDR1 and CDR2: SGHVS and FQNEAQ. CDR3 sequence: CASSLRRGSNQPQHF. As DNA, the CDR3 is TGTGCCAGCAGCCTACGAAGGGGGAGCAATCAGCCCCAGCATTTT.

The chain is built from TRBV24-1 and TRBJ2-1; 13 bases line up with TRBD2. CDR3 length: 17 amino acids. Trimming removed 5 bases from V and 7 bases from J; junction bases left unmatched: 10. Germline-derived CDR1 and CDR2 are KGHDR and SFDVKD. This CDR3 reads CATSGGFATSGRNEQFF. In DNA, the CDR3 is TGTGCCACCAGTGGGGGCTTCGCGACTAGCGGGAGGAATGAGCAGTTCTTC.

The chain is built from TRBV19 and TRBJ1-5, with a weak D call TRBD1 (6 bases). Germline V gene data show CDR1 as LNHDA and CDR2 as SQIVND (reference sequence). The ends were cut back, 6 bases at V and 0 bases at J, with 15 bases in the middle. The CDR3 has 16 residues. The CDR3 protein is CASRIQGRGSNQPQHF. In DNA, the CDR3 is TGTGCCAGTAGGATACAGGGCAGGGGTAGCAATCAGCCCCAGCATTTT.

This sequence joins TRBV19 and TRBJ2-3, with D possibly TRBD2 on 5 matching bases. CDR1 is LNHDA, CDR2 SQIVND, per germline (reference sequence). V shed 3 bases and J shed 7 bases, with 17 bases lying between them. The CDR3 sequence is 15 residues long. The CDR3 protein is CASSIPAERLYTQYF. CDR3 DNA: TGTGCCAGTAGTATTCCGGCGGAGCGGTTGTATACGCAGTATTTT.

This chain uses TRBV9 with TRBJ1-1; D not resolved. CDR1 is SGDLS, CDR2 YYNGEE, per germline. The CDR3 runs to 13 residues. Trimming cost V 0 bases and J 2 bases, with 5 bases left between them. The CDR3 sequence is CASSVGPNTEAFF. The DNA for the CDR3 is TGTGCCAGCAGCGTAGGGCCTAACACTGAAGCTTTCTTT.

V is TRBV5-1 and J is TRBJ1-2; tentatively, D is TRBD1 (5 bases). Trimming took off 4 bases at V and 3 bases at J, with 19 bases between the two ends. Germline CDR1 reads SGHRS; CDR2 reads YFSETQ. The CDR3 is 16 residues long. The CDR3 sequence: CASSGTSRAGDYGYTF. The CDR3, as DNA: TGCGCCAGCAGCGGAACGTCCAGGGCGGGGGACTATGGCTACACCTTC.